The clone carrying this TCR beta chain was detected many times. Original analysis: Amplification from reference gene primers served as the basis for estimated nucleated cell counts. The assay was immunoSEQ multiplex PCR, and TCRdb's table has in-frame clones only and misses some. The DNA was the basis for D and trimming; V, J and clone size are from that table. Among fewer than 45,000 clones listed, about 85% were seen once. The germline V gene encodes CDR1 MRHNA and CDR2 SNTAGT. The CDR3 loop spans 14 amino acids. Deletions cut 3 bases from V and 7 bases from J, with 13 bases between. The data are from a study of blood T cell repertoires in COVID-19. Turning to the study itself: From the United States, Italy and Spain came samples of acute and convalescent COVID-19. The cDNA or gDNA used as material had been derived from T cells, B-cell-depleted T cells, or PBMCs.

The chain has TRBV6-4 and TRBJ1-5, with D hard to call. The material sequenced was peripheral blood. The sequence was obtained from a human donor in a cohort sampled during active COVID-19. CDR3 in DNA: TGTGCCAGCAGTGAAGGGCCCGGGGTACAGCCCCAGCATTTT. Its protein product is CASSEGPGVQPQHF.